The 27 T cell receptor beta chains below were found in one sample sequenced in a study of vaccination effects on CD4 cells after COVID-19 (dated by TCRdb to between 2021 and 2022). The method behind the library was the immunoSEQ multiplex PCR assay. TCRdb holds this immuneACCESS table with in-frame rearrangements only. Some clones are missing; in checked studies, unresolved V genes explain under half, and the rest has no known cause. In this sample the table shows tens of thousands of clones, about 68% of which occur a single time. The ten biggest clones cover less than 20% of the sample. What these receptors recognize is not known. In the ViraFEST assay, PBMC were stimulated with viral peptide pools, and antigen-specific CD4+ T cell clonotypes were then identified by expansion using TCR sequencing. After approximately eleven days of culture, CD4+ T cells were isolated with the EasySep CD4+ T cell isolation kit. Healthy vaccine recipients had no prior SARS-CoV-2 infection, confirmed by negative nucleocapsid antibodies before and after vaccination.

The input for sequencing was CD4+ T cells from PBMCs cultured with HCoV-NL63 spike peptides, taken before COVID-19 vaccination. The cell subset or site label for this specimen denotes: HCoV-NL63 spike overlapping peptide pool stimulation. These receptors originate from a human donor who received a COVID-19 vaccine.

CDR3 sequence reads: CASSDAGAGGNQPQHF. CDR3 sequence (DNA): TGTGCCAGCAGTGACGCAGGGGCGGGGGGCAATCAGCCCCAGCATTTT. The V gene is TRBV2, the J gene TRBJ1-5; D possibly corresponds to TRBD1 (6 bases). The CDR3 is 16 residues long. In germline, CDR1 is SNHLY, CDR2 FYNNEI. Trimming took off 3 bases at V and 2 bases at J, with 14 bases between the two ends.

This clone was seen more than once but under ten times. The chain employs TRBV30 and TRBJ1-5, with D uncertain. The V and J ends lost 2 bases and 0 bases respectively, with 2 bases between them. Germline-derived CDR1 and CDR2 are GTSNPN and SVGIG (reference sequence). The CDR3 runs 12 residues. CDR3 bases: TGTGCCTGGAGTACTAGCAATCAGCCCCAGCATTTT. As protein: CAWSTSNQPQHF. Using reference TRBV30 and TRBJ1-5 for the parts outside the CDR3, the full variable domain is SQTIHQWPATLVQPVGSPLSLECTVEGTSNPNLYWYRQAAGRGLQLLFYSVGIGQISSEVPQNLSASRPQDRQFILSSKKLLLSDSGFYLCAWSTSNQPQHFGDGTRLSIL.

CDR3 sequence: CASSIARGEKLFF. In DNA form, the CDR3 reads TGTGCCAGTAGTATAGCCCGTGGTGAAAAACTGTTTTTT. The V gene is TRBV19, the J gene TRBJ1-4; D unclear. Germline-derived CDR1 and CDR2 are LNHDA and SQIVND (reference sequence). V was pared by 1 base and J by 7 bases, with 7 bases between. The CDR3 has 13 amino acids.

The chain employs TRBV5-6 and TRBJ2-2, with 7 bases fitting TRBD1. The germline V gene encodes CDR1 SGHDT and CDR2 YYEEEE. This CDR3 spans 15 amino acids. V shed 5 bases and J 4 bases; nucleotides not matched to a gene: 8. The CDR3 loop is CASSRGGWGTGELFF. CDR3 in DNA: TGTGCCAGCAGTCGAGGGGGCTGGGGCACCGGGGAGCTGTTTTTT. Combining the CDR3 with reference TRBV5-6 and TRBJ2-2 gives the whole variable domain DAGVTQSPTHLIKTRGQQVTLRCSPKSGHDTVSWYQQALGQGPQFIFQYYEEEERQRGNFPDRFSGHQFPNYSSELNVNALLLGDSALYLCASSRGGWGTGELFFGEGSRLTVL.

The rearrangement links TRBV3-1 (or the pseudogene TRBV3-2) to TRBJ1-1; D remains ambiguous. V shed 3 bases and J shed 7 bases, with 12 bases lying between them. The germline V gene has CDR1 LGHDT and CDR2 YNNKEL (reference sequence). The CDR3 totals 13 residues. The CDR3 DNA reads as TGTGCCAGCAGCCAGCACGGGCTGATTGAAGCTTTCTTT. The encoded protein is CASSQHGLIEAFF.

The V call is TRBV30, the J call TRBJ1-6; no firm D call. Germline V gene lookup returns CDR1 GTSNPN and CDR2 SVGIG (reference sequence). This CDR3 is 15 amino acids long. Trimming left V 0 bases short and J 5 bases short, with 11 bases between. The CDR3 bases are TGTGCCTGGAGTGTACGCATGTCGGATAATTCACCCCTCCACTTT. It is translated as CAWSVRMSDNSPLHF.

The DNA of the CDR3 is TGTGCCAGCAGGAACGGGGGTAAGGGCACTGAAGCTTTCTTT. Its protein product is CASRNGGKGTEAFF. The chain has TRBV28 and TRBJ1-1, with D possibly being TRBD1 (5 bases). This CDR3 contains 14 residues. V was clipped by 6 bases and J by 4 bases, with 15 bases between them. Germline-derived CDR1 and CDR2 are MDHEN and SYDVKM.

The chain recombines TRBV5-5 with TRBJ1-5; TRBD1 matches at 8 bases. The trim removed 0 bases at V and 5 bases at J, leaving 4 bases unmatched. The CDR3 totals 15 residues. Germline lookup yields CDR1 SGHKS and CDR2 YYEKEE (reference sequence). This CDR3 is CASSLATGEYQPQHF. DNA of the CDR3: TGTGCCAGCAGCTTGGCGACAGGGGAATATCAGCCCCAGCATTTT.

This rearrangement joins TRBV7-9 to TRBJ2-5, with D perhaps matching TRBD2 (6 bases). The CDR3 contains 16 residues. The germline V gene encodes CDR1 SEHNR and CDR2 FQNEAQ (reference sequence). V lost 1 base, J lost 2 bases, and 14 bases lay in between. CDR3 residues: CASSLGRDSLQETQYF. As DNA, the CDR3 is TGTGCCAGCAGCTTAGGGAGGGACTCCCTTCAAGAGACCCAGTACTTC. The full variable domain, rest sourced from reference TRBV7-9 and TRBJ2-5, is DTGVSQNPRHKITKRGQNVTFRCDPISEHNRLYWYRQTLGQGPEFLTYFQNEAQLEKSRLLSDRFSAERPKGSFSTLEIQRTEQGDSAMYLCASSLGRDSLQETQYFGPGTRLLVL.

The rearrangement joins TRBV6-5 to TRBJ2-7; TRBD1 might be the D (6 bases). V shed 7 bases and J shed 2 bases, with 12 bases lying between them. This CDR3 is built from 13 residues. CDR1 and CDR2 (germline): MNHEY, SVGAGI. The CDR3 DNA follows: TGTGCCAGCACCGAGACAGGTACCTACGAGCAGTACTTC. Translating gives CASTETGTYEQYF.

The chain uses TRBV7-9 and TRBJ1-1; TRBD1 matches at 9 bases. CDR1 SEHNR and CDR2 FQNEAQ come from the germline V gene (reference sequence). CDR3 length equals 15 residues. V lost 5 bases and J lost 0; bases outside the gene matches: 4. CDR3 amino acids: CASSARTGVNTEAFF. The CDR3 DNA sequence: TGTGCCAGCAGCGCCCGGACAGGGGTGAACACTGAAGCTTTCTTT.

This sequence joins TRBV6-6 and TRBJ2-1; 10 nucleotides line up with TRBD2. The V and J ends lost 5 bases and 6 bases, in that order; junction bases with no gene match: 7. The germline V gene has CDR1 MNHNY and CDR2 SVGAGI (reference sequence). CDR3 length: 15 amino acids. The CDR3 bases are TGTGCCAGCAGTGACCCTCAGCGGGGGGGCAATGAGCAGTTCTTC. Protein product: CASSDPQRGGNEQFF.

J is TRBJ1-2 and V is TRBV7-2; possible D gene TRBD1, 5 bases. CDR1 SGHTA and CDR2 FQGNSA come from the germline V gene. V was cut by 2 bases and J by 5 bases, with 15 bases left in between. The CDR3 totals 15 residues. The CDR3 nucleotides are TGTGCCAGCAGCTTATGGGGGACGGACTTATATGGCTACACCTTC. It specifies CASSLWGTDLYGYTF.

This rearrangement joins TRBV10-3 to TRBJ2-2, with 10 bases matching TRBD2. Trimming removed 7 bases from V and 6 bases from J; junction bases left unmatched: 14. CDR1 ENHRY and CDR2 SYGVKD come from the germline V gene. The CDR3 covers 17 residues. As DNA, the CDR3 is TGTGCCATCAAGGCGGCTAGCGGGAGACCTAGCGCCGGGGAGCTGTTTTTT. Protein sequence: CAIKAASGRPSAGELFF.

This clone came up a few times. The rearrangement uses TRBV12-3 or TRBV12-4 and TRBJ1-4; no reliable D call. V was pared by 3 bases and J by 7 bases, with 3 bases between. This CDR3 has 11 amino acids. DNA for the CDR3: TGTGCCAGCAGTTTCGGTGAAAAACTGTTTTTT. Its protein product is CASSFGEKLFF.

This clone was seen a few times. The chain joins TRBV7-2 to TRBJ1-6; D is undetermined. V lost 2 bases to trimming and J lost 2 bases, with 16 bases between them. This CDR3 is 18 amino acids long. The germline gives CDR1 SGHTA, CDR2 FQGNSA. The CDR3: CASSLSMWASTYNSPLHF. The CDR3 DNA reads TGTGCCAGCAGCTTAAGTATGTGGGCCAGCACCTATAATTCACCCCTCCACTTT.

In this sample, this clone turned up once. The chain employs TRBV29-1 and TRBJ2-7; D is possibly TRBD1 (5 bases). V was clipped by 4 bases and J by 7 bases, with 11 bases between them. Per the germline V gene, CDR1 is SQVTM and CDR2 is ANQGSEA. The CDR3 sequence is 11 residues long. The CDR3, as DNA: TGCAGCGTTGGGGGCGGAGATGAGCAGTACTTC. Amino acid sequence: CSVGGGDEQYF.

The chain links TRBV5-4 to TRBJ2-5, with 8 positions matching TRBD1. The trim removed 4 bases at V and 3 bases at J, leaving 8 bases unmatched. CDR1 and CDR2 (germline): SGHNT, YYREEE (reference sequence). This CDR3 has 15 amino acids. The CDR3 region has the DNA TGTGCCAGCAGCATTGGACAGGGAAGGAAAGAGACCCAGTACTTC. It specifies CASSIGQGRKETQYF. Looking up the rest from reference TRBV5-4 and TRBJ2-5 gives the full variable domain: ETGVTQSPTHLIKTRGQQVTLRCSSQSGHNTVSWYQQALGQGPQFIFQYYREEENGRGNFPPRFSGLQFPNYSSELNVNALELDDSALYLCASSIGQGRKETQYFGPGTRLLVL.

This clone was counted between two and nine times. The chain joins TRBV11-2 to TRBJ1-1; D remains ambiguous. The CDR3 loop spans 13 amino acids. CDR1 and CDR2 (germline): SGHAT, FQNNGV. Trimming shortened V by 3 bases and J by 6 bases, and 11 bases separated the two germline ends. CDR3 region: CASSLNYLSEAFF. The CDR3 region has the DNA TGTGCCAGCAGCTTGAACTACCTATCTGAAGCTTTCTTT.

In DNA, the CDR3 is TGTGCCAGCAGTGAGGAAGGGGATCAGCCCCAGCATTTT. Protein product: CASSEEGDQPQHF. The rearrangement joins TRBV2 to TRBJ1-5; D is possibly TRBD1 (5 bases). Germline V CDR1 and CDR2: SNHLY, FYNNEI. Trimming shortened V by 3 bases and J by 5 bases, and 8 bases separated the two germline ends. The CDR3 covers 13 residues.

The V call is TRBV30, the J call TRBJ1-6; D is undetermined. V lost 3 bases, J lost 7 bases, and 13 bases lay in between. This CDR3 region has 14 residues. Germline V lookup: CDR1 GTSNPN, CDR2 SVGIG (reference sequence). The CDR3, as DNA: TGTGCCTGGAGAGCAGGCTGGCCAAATTCACCCCTCCACTTT. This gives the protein CAWRAGWPNSPLHF.

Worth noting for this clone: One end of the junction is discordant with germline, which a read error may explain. CDR3 nucleotide sequence: TGCAGCTTTGACAGCGGCGCAGATACGCAGTATTTT. This codes for CSFDSGADTQYF. The V gene is TRBV29-1, the J gene TRBJ2-3, with D perhaps matching TRBD1 or TRBD2 (5 bases each). The CDR3 is made up of 12 amino acids. Germline loops: CDR1 SQVTM, CDR2 ANQGSEA.

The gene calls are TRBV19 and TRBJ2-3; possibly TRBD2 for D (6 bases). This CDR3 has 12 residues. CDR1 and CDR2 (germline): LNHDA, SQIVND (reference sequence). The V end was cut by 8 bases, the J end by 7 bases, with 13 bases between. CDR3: CASSAGKNTQYF. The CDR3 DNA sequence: TGTGCCAGTTCGGCGGGAAAGAATACGCAGTATTTT.

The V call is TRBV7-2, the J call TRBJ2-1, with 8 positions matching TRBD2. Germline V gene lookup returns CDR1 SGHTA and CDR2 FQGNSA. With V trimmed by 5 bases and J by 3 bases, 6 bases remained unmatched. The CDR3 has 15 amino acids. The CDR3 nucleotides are TGTGCCAGCAGCCAGTTAGCGGGAAACTACAATGAGCAGTTCTTC. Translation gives CASSQLAGNYNEQFF.

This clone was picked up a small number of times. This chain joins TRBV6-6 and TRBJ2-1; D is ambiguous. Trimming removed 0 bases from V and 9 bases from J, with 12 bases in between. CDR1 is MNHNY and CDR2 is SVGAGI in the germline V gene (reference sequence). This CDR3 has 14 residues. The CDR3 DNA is TGTGCCAGCAGTTACTCGGTTAGAAATCGTGAGCAGTTCTTC. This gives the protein CASSYSVRNREQFF.

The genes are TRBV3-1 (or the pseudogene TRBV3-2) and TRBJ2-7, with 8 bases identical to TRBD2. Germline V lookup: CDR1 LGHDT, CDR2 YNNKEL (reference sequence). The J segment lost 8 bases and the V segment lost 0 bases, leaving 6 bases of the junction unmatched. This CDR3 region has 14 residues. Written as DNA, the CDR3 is TGTGCCAGCAGCCAAGAAACCGGGAGGGGACAGCAGTACTTC. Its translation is CASSQETGRGQQYF.

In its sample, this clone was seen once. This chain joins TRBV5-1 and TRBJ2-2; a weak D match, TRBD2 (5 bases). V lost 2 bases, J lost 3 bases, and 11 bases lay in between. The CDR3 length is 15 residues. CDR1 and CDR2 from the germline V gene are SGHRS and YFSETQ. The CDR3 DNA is TGCGCCAGCAGCTTCCGGGCCGGGGACACCGGGGAGCTGTTTTTT. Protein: CASSFRAGDTGELFF.